This TCR beta chain is from a study of T cell repertoires in cytomegalovirus infection. Looking at the study overall: Both CMV infection and a matching HLA type were indicated by public TCR beta signatures. Findings and limits, study-wide: The cumulative frequency of public TCR beta families identified carriers of CMV plus the relevant HLA.

Trimming removed 4 bases from V and 2 bases from J, with 15 bases in between. The CDR3 is 15 amino acids. CDR1 is MDHEN and CDR2 is SYDVKM in the germline V gene. One entry per CDR3 protein results from TCRdb running MiXCR on the reads. This sample has about 740,000 distinct CDR3 sequences, with about 40% found just once. This clonotype was counted a few times. Its antigen is still unknown. The source of this sequence is a human donor in good health (CMV status not recorded). Some clones in this sample may be carry-over from other donors' samples. Material: PBMCs. The rearrangement uses TRBV28 and TRBJ2-7; D might be TRBD1 or TRBD2, each matching 5 bases. CDR3 sequence reads: CASSSRGSPTYEQYF. The DNA of the CDR3 is TGTGCCAGCAGTTCCCGGGGCTCCCCAACCTACGAGCAGTACTTC. Looking up the rest from reference TRBV28 and TRBJ2-7 gives the full variable domain: DVKVTQSSRYLVKRTGEKVFLECVQDMDHENMFWYRQDPGLGLRLIYFSYDVKMKEKGDIPEGYSVSREKKERFSLILESASTNQTSMYLCASSSRGSPTYEQYFGPGTRLTVT.